This T cell receptor beta chain was retrieved from a study of T cell changes during pregnancy in multiple sclerosis. TCRdb's table, derived via immunoSEQ multiplex PCR, lists solely in-frame clones and lacks some. There are tens of thousands of clones in the sample; roughly 94% occur only once, and 1.2% to 1.5% lies in the top ten. This clone was seen only once. V was clipped by 3 bases and J by 10 bases, with 9 bases between them. Germline-derived CDR1 and CDR2 are SNHLY and FYNNEI. The length of the CDR3 is 11 residues. The receptor was derived from a female donor in good health, enrolled as a control in a pregnancy study. The specimen was peripheral blood, collected in the second trimester of pregnancy. This rearrangement joins TRBV2 to TRBJ1-2; no reliable D call. CDR3 region: CASSEEGYYTF. The CDR3 bases are TGTGCCAGCAGTGAGGAGGGATACTACACCTTC.